This entry concerns a single T cell receptor beta chain. Its antigen is undetermined. The entry originates in a study of early stage breast cancer tumors. About the study: Among approximately 12 ER+/PR+/HER2- tumors, eight were ductal, four lobular.

The CDR3 length is 14 residues. CDR1 is MNHNY and CDR2 is SVGAGI in the germline V gene (reference sequence). Trimming cost V 2 bases and J 3 bases, with 8 bases left between them. Study-level results: Compared with adjacent normal breast, tumors showed about 2.5-fold denser, more clonal T cells. Tumor and normal breast were distinguished via blood comparison in about 90% of the 16 patients.

The assay was immunoSEQ multiplex PCR, and TCRdb's table has in-frame clones only and misses some. Of more than 55,000 clones listed, around 80% were seen once; the top ten hold approximately 4.5%. The sequence was collected from a person aged 35-55 years with breast cancer. V is TRBV6-6 and J is TRBJ1-3, with D possibly being TRBD1 (5 bases). Sequenced sample: blood. The CDR3 DNA is TGTGCCAGCAGTTACAGGGGCATTGGAAACACCATATATTTT. Amino acid sequence: CASSYRGIGNTIYF.